The T cell receptor (beta chain) under discussion was sequenced for a study of blood T cell repertoires in COVID-19. Turning to the study itself: The analysed material was cDNA or gDNA that came from T cells, B-cell-depleted T cells, or PBMCs.

In the original processing: Estimation of nucleated cell counts relied on the amplification of reference gene primers. The data were produced by immunoSEQ multiplex PCR, yet TCRdb's version contains in-frame clones alone and is incomplete. That table furnishes V, J and clone size, whereas the DNA furnished D and trimming. The sample lists around 58,000 clones, 91% seen once, with approximately 6.6% in the top ten. The V segment lost 0 bases and the J segment 8 bases; nucleotides outside the gene matches: 4. CDR3 length equals 13 residues. Germline V lookup: CDR1 SGHRS, CDR2 YFSETQ. Input material: peripheral blood. The genes are TRBV5-1 and TRBJ1-1, with TRBD1 identical over 7 bases. This sequence was found in a woman in her sixties or seventies with active or convalescent COVID-19. The CDR3 DNA follows: TGCGCCAGCAGCTTGGTTACAGGGGAGGAAGCTTTCTTT. Translation gives CASSLVTGEEAFF.